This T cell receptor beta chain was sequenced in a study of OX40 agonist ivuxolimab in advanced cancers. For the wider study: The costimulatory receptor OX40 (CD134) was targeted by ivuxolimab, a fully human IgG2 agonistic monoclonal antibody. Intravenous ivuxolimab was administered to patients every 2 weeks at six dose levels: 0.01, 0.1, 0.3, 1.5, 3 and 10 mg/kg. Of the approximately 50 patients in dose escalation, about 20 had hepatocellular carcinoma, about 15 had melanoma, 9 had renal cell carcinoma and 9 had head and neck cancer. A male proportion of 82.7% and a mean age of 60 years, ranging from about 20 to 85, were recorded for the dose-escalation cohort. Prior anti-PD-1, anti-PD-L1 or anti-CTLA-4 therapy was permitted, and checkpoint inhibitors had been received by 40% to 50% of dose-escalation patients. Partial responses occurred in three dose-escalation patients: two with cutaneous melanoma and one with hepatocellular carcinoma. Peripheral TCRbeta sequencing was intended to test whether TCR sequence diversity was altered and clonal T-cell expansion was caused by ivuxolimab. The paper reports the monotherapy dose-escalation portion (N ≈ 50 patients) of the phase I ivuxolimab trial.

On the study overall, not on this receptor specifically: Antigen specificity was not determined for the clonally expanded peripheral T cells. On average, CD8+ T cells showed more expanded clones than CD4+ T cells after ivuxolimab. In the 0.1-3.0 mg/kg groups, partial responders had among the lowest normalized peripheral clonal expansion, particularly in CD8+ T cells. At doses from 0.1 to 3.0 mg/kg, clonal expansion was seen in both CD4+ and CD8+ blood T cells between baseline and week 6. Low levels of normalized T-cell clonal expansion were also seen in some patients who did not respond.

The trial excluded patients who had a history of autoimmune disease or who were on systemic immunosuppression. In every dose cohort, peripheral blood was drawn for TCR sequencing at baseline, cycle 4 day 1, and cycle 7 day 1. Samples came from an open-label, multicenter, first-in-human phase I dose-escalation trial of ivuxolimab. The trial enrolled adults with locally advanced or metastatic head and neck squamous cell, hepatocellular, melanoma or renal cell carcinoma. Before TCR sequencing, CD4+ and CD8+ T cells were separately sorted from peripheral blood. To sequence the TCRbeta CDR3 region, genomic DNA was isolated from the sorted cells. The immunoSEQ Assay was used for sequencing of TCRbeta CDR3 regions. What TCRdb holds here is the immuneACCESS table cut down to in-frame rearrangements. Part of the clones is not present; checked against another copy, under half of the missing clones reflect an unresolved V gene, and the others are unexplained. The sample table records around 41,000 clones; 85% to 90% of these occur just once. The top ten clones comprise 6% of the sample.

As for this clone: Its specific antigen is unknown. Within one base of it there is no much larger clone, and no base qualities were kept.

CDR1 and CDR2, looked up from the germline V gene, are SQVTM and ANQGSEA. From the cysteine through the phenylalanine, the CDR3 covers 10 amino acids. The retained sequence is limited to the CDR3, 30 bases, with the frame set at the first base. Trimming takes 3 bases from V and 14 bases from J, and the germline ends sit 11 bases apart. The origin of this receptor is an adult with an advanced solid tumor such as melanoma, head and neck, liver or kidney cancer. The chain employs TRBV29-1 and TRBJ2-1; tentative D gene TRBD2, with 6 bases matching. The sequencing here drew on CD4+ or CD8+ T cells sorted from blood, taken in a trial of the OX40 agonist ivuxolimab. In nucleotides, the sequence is TGCAGCGTTGAGGGACTCAGGGAGTTCTTC. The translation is CSVEGLREFF.